Included here is one T cell receptor beta chain sequence, with context. This clonotype was counted a few times. The specificity of this receptor is unknown. No much larger clone exists at a distance of one base, and base qualities are not known. The method was PCR. The sequencer listed for this sample is Illumina HiSeq 2500. TCR library preparation used molecular barcoding, with unique molecular identifiers applied to normalize quantification of the TCRbeta repertoire. The public reads were reanalyzed by TCRdb: fastp trimming at Q25, MiXCR alignment, in-frame beta chains only. Identical CDR3 protein sequences are pooled into one entry, listed with their most common genes and DNA. The sample profile shows over 70,000 distinct CDR3 sequences; about 8% of them were found once. 5.5% to 8.5% of the sample comes from the top ten. The V and J ends are trimmed by 0 bases and 4 bases, leaving 13 bases between them. Based on the germline V gene, the CDR1 and CDR2 sequences are LGHNA and YNFKEQ. Taken from cysteine to phenylalanine, the CDR3 has 16 residues. The entry retains the CDR3 DNA only, 48 bases that are in frame from base 1.

This entry belongs to a study of T-cell reconstitution after alpha-beta-depleted transplantation in children (dated by TCRdb to 2015 to 2016). Looking at the study overall: T-cell immune reconstitution after TCRalphabeta/CD19-depleted allogeneic hematopoietic cell transplantation in children was quantitatively tracked in the study by means of TCR repertoire profiling.

The sample in question was PBMCs from the stem cell graft donor, obtained from the stem cell graft. The sequence derives from a human donor who donated a stem cell graft to a child with congenital amegakaryocytic thrombocytopenia. The chain links TRBV4-2 with TRBJ2-1, with a tentative D gene TRBD2 over 6 matching bases. The nucleotides are TGTGCCAGCAGCCAAGACCTAGCCGGGAGATACAATGAGCAGTTCTTC. It encodes CASSQDLAGRYNEQFF.